What follows describes a single TCR beta chain. The antigen is undetermined. This sample was taken from a study of shared clonotypes between healthy human individuals. Study observations and caveats: Sequencing depth was predicted to influence how clonotypes are shared among donors. Researchers found naive subsets generally carried larger estimated richness than memory subsets.

Assay: immunoSEQ multiplex PCR; the TCRdb copy retains only in-frame clones and omits some. Among over 2,000,000 clones listed, 93% were seen once. Terminally differentiated effector memory CD45RA+ cells were excluded by CCR7 positive selection of CD45RO-negative cells. Every contributor of samples was a Caucasian grown-up residing in Nashville, Tennessee. Germline CDR1 PRHDT, CDR2 FYEKMQ (reference sequence). V was clipped by 4 bases and J by 4 bases, with 20 bases between them. The CDR3 has 17 residues. The material sequenced was naive CD8+ T cells from PBMCs. The receptor was isolated from a young man in good health. Some clones in this sample may be carry-over from other donors' samples. V usage is TRBV13 and J usage is TRBJ2-1; D might be TRBD2 (5 bases). The CDR3 here is CASSYAGDGEKYNEQFF. CDR3 nucleotides: TGTGCCAGCAGCTACGCCGGGGATGGGGAGAAGTACAATGAGCAGTTCTTC.